This TCR beta chain emerged from a study of blood T cell repertoires in COVID-19. Study-wide background: From T cells, B-cell-depleted T cells, or PBMCs came the material, which was cDNA or gDNA.

V lost 3 bases to trimming and J lost 0 bases; unmatched junction nucleotides: 4. The CDR3 has 15 residues. Germline lookup yields CDR1 LNHDA and CDR2 SQIVND (reference sequence). Sequencing used immunoSEQ multiplex PCR; TCRdb keeps in-frame clones, though not all of them. Here the sample spans about 140,000 clones, around 81% being singletons. The specimen sequenced was peripheral blood. The source of this sequence is a human donor in a cohort sampled during active COVID-19. The chain joins TRBV19 to TRBJ1-1, with 7 positions matching TRBD1. The CDR3 nucleotides read TGTGCCAGTAGTATGGGTGGACAGGTGAACACTGAAGCTTTCTTT. Its protein is CASSMGGQVNTEAFF. The full variable domain, its missing parts supplied by reference TRBV19 and TRBJ1-1, is DGGITQSPKYLFRKEGQNVTLSCEQNLNHDAMYWYRQDPGQGLRLIYYSQIVNDFQKGDIAEGYSVSREKKESFPLTVTSAQKNPTAFYLCASSMGGQVNTEAFFGQGTRLTVV.